What follows are 5 T cell receptor beta chains derived from one specimen sequenced in a study of post-analysis software for immune sequencing data. Findings and caveats of the study: Roughly 5 TRBV segments were significantly more frequent in patients than in controls. TRBV5-6, TRBV5-1 and TRBV20-1 were among these segments.

Antigen specificity for these receptors is unknown. Included in the TCR beta cDNA libraries were unique molecular identifiers. TCRdb reprocessed the PCR reads with MiXCR, giving one entry per CDR3 protein. Among approximately 770,000 distinct CDR3 sequences listed, around 46% were seen once. The sequencing input was blood. All receptors derive from a girl aged 5 to 17 with multiple sclerosis.

As concerns this clonotype: One end of the junction varies from germline; a read error may be responsible. The gene calls are TRBV7-2 and TRBJ1-6; weak D call: TRBD1 (6 bases). The V gene's germline CDR1 is SGHTA and CDR2 FQGNSA. The CDR3 is made up of 14 amino acids. The CDR3 DNA is TGTGCCAGCAGCTTGCGGGGGCGGAATTCACCCCCCCACTTT. It yields the protein CASSLRGRNSPPHF.

V and J are TRBV6-2 or TRBV6-3 and TRBJ2-1; 7 nucleotides match TRBD2. The CDR3 consists of 13 residues. Germline CDR1 MNHEY, CDR2 SVGEGT. Unmatched junction bases numbered 5, after V lost 8 bases and J lost 4 bases. The CDR3 coding sequence is TGTGCCAGCGGCACTAGCGAGTACAATGAGCAGTTCTTC. This translates into CASGTSEYNEQFF.

The V call is TRBV9, the J call TRBJ2-1, with TRBD2 matching 13 bases. CDR3 length equals 15 residues. Trimming cost V 4 bases and J 12 bases; bases outside gene matches: 10. The V gene's germline CDR1 is SGDLS and CDR2 YYNGEE. The CDR3 reads CASSSGLAGAIGQFF. The CDR3 DNA reads as TGTGCCAGCAGCTCTGGACTAGCGGGAGCGATAGGGCAGTTCTTC.

This clonotype has only one observation. CDR3 in amino acids: CSSKMAGRLNEQFF. The CDR3 region has the DNA TGCAGTTCTAAGATGGCGGGACGTCTCAATGAGCAGTTCTTC. V gene TRBV20-1 combines with J gene TRBJ2-1; weak D call: TRBD2 (6 bases). Trimming left V 8 bases short and J 6 bases short, with 20 bases between. Germline V gives CDR1 DFQATT, CDR2 SNEGSKA (reference sequence). The CDR3 consists of 14 residues.

This clonotype was picked up a small number of times. V and J are TRBV9 and TRBJ2-7; unclear D gene. Germline V gene sequence: CDR1 SGDLS, CDR2 YYNGEE. CDR3 length: 15 residues. Trimming took 0 bases from V and 2 from J, leaving 12 bases between them. This CDR3 reads CASSVGHTEPYEQYF. The CDR3 DNA follows: TGTGCCAGCAGCGTAGGACACACAGAGCCCTACGAGCAGTACTTC.